This T cell receptor (beta chain) was retrieved from a study of control samples from healthy donors and cancer patients. The CDR3 sequence is 14 residues long. Deletions cut 5 bases from V and 0 bases from J, with 11 bases between. Germline CDR1 SEHNR, CDR2 FQNEAQ (reference sequence). Profiling relied on immunoSEQ multiplex PCR, and the TCRdb table lists in-frame clones only, not all of them. The profile covers about 180,000 clones, with approximately 92% appearing a single time and approximately 1.4% taken by the ten largest. The V and J genes are TRBV7-9 and TRBJ2-7; D unclear. The sequence was obtained from a man in his thirties or forties in good health. Sequences were obtained from blood. CDR3 amino acids: CASSTPPISYEQYF. The CDR3 DNA is TGTGCCAGCAGCACCCCCCCTATCTCCTACGAGCAGTACTTC.